Below, 26 T cell receptor beta chains from the same sample are listed, as sequenced in a study of blood T cell repertoires in COVID-19. TCRdb keeps only in-frame clones here, not all; method: immunoSEQ multiplex PCR. The table shows tens of thousands of clones, with 70% to 90% occurring only once. Sequencing input: peripheral blood. The receptors were sampled from a human donor in a cohort sampled during active COVID-19.

This clone was counted a single time. This sequence joins TRBV12-5 and TRBJ2-7; TRBD2 might be the D (6 bases). Looked up from germline, CDR1 is LGHNT and CDR2 is FRNRAP. The V end lost 9 bases, the J end lost 2 bases, and 17 bases lay between the germline ends. This CDR3 is built from 14 residues. CDR3 sequence (DNA): TGTGCTAGCGTTTCTTCGGGACTTCCCTACGAGCAGTACTTC. Translation: CASVSSGLPYEQYF.

The V call is TRBV27, the J call TRBJ1-1; D remains ambiguous. Germline V lookup: CDR1 MNHEY, CDR2 SMNVEV (reference sequence). V lost 2 bases and J 5 bases, leaving 12 bases between the germline ends. The CDR3 spans 14 residues. CDR3: CASSLTVPPTEAFF. The CDR3 nucleotides are TGTGCCAGCAGTTTAACGGTCCCCCCTACTGAAGCTTTCTTT.

This chain connects TRBV3-1 (or the pseudogene TRBV3-2) to TRBJ1-2; D not certain. Germline values: CDR1 LGHDT, CDR2 YNNKEL (reference sequence). The CDR3 is 13 residues long. Trimming removed 4 bases from V and 7 bases from J, with 13 bases in between. The CDR3 spells CASSPKSGSGYTF. In nucleotides, the CDR3 is TGTGCCAGCAGCCCCAAGTCGGGAAGTGGCTACACCTTC.

V is TRBV7-3 and J is TRBJ2-1, with D possibly matching TRBD2 (6 bases). This CDR3 is 16 amino acids long. Germline V gives CDR1 SGHTA, CDR2 FQGTGA. V gave up 1 base and J gave up 1 base, with 11 bases separating them. CDR3 nucleotides: TGTGCCAGCAGCTTAAGACTAAGCGGGTCCTACAATGAGCAGTTCTTC. The encoded protein is CASSLRLSGSYNEQFF.

The CDR3: CASSQVGGGNEQFF. For the CDR3, the DNA is TGTGCCAGCAGCCAAGTGGGAGGGGGGAATGAGCAGTTCTTC. The chain is built from TRBV3-1 (or the pseudogene TRBV3-2) and TRBJ2-1, with D possibly being TRBD2 (7 bases). Germline V gene lookup returns CDR1 LGHDT and CDR2 YNNKEL (reference sequence). CDR3 length equals 14 residues. Trimming shortened V by 1 base and J by 7 bases, and 11 bases separated the two germline ends.

This chain connects TRBV28 to TRBJ2-7; unclear D gene. Germline CDR1 and CDR2: MDHEN and SYDVKM. The CDR3 is 12 residues long. V was cut by 2 bases and J by 1 base, with 3 bases left in between. CDR3 protein: CASSLTSYEQYF. In DNA, the CDR3 is TGTGCCAGCAGTTTAACATCCTACGAGCAGTACTTC.

The chain links TRBV9 to TRBJ1-1, with D tentatively TRBD1 (5 bases). Germline V gene data show CDR1 as SGDLS and CDR2 as YYNGEE. V lost 2 bases, J lost 0 bases, and 14 bases lay in between. The CDR3 loop spans 16 amino acids. This CDR3 is CASSVPIDSMNTEAFF. The DNA for the CDR3 is TGTGCCAGCAGCGTCCCAATAGACAGCATGAACACTGAAGCTTTCTTT. The entire variable domain, with the rest obtained from reference TRBV9 and TRBJ1-1, is as follows: DSGVTQTPKHLITATGQRVTLRCSPRSGDLSVYWYQQSLDQGLQFLIQYYNGEERAKGNILERFSAQQFPDLHSELNLSSLELGDSALYFCASSVPIDSMNTEAFFGQGTRLTVV.

The chain joins TRBV23-1 to TRBJ2-7; 10 bases are shared with TRBD1. TRBV23-1 qualifies as an ORF whose function is uncertain. Trimming at V came to 6 bases and at J to 1 base, leaving 6 bases not matched to a gene. The CDR3 totals 15 residues. The chain's CDR3 is CASSSDRGPSYEQYF. Here the CDR3 DNA reads TGCGCCAGCAGCAGCGACAGGGGGCCTTCCTACGAGCAGTACTTC.

This chain links TRBV27 with TRBJ2-7, with 14 nucleotides matching TRBD2. The J segment lost 4 bases and the V segment lost 10 bases, leaving 3 bases of the junction unmatched. The CDR3 covers 13 residues. The germline V gene has CDR1 MNHEY and CDR2 SMNVEV (reference sequence). CDR3 sequence (DNA): TGTGCCACTCGGACTAGCGGGAGGTACGAGCAGTACTTC. Encoded protein: CATRTSGRYEQYF.

V and J are TRBV12-3 or TRBV12-4 and TRBJ1-1; D is ambiguous. V gave up 5 bases and J gave up 8 bases, with 15 bases separating them. The CDR3 spans 13 residues. The CDR3 is CASSPSKDLEAFF. In DNA, the CDR3 is TGTGCCAGCAGTCCCTCCAAGGACTTGGAAGCTTTCTTT.

This clone has just one count. This sequence joins TRBV28 and TRBJ1-5, with D unresolved. CDR3 length equals 14 residues. With 3 bases removed from V and 0 bases from J, the gap between germline ends came to 6 bases. Per the germline V gene, CDR1 is MDHEN and CDR2 is SYDVKM. CDR3: CASSFRDSNQPQHF. The CDR3 nucleotides are TGTGCCAGCAGTTTCCGGGATAGCAATCAGCCCCAGCATTTT.

The chain links TRBV27 to TRBJ1-1, with TRBD1 identical over 7 bases. The CDR3 consists of 15 residues. CDR1 and CDR2 (germline): MNHEY, SMNVEV (reference sequence). V lost 0 bases to trimming and J lost 4 bases; unmatched junction nucleotides: 5. The CDR3 loop reads CASSLSMSGGTEAFF. Written as DNA, the CDR3 is TGTGCCAGCAGTTTATCAATGTCAGGGGGCACTGAAGCTTTCTTT.

This clone was detected only a few times. This chain uses TRBV2 with TRBJ2-7; 8 positions agree with TRBD1. CDR1 is SNHLY, CDR2 FYNNEI, per germline. This CDR3 is 13 amino acids long. The V gene end was trimmed by 9 bases and the J gene end by 2 bases; junction bases not matched to a gene: 6. CDR3 in DNA: TGTGCCAGTCAGACAGGGGTGCCCTACGAGCAGTACTTC. This codes for CASQTGVPYEQYF.

This chain connects TRBV9 to TRBJ2-5, with 7 bases fitting TRBD2. CDR1 is SGDLS, CDR2 YYNGEE, per germline. V lost 3 bases and J lost 2; bases outside the gene matches: 7. The CDR3 consists of 15 residues. The CDR3 DNA reads TGTGCCAGCAGCGCAACCGGACTAGGACAAGAGACCCAGTACTTC. This sequence encodes CASSATGLGQETQYF.

The chain recombines TRBV3-1 (or the pseudogene TRBV3-2) with TRBJ1-1, with 8 bases matching TRBD1. Germline V CDR1 and CDR2: LGHDT, YNNKEL (reference sequence). The CDR3 spans 13 residues. The V gene end was trimmed by 4 bases and the J gene end by 11 bases; junction bases not matched to a gene: 9. The DNA for the CDR3 is TGTGCCAGCAGCCTCACGGACAGGGCGAAGGCTTTCTTT. Amino acid sequence: CASSLTDRAKAFF.

The chain recombines TRBV6-5 with TRBJ2-1, with 8 nucleotides matching TRBD1. This CDR3 spans 14 amino acids. Germline V gene lookup returns CDR1 MNHEY and CDR2 SVGAGI. V trimming: 5 bases; J trimming: 4 bases; junction bases outside the gene matches: 4. The CDR3: CASSQDRVYNEQFF. The DNA of the CDR3 is TGTGCCAGCAGTCAGGACAGGGTATACAATGAGCAGTTCTTC.

The rearrangement links TRBV24-1 to TRBJ1-1; the D is unclear. Trimming took 5 bases from V and 5 from J, leaving 5 bases between them. The CDR3 is 11 residues long. The germline CDR1 and CDR2 sequences are KGHDR and SFDVKD. DNA for the CDR3: TGTGCCACCAGTGGAGGGACTGAAGCTTTCTTT. It yields the protein CATSGGTEAFF.

CDR3 amino acids: CASSLDFEGTHQETQYF. The CDR3 DNA reads TGTGCCAGCAGCTTAGATTTCGAGGGAACCCACCAAGAGACCCAGTACTTC. The chain uses TRBV11-2 and TRBJ2-5; D possibly corresponds to TRBD2 (5 bases). V lost 0 bases to trimming and J lost 0 bases, with 14 bases between them. Germline V gene lookup returns CDR1 SGHAT and CDR2 FQNNGV. The CDR3 extends over 17 amino acids.

V usage is TRBV11-2 and J usage is TRBJ1-3; the D gene is possibly TRBD1 (6 bases). Trimming took off 0 bases at V and 2 bases at J, with 14 bases between the two ends. The CDR3 contains 17 residues. CDR1 SGHAT and CDR2 FQNNGV come from the germline V gene. The CDR3 region is CASSLDRRGGPGNTIYF. CDR3 nucleotides: TGTGCCAGCAGCTTAGACCGTAGGGGGGGTCCTGGAAACACCATATATTTT.

V and J are TRBV4-1 and TRBJ2-7; D is undetermined. The CDR3 has 13 amino acids. Looked up from germline, CDR1 is MGHRA and CDR2 is YSYEKL. Between the trimmed V and J ends, which lost 4 bases and 5 bases, there was a span of 12 bases. CDR3 nucleotide sequence: TGCGCCAGCAGCCTCTACTTTCGGGACGAGCAGTACTTC. As protein: CASSLYFRDEQYF.

The chain recombines TRBV7-9 with TRBJ2-6, with D perhaps matching TRBD2 (7 bases). The CDR3 runs to 18 residues. CDR1 SEHNR and CDR2 FQNEAQ come from the germline V gene (reference sequence). Trimming cost V 2 bases and J 2 bases, with 16 bases left between them. This CDR3 is CASSLRGDTRTGANVLTF. Here the CDR3 DNA reads TGTGCCAGCAGCTTACGGGGGGACACCCGGACTGGGGCCAACGTCCTGACTTTC.

The V gene is TRBV19, the J gene TRBJ1-5; TRBD1 matches at 7 bases. V was pared by 4 bases and J by 3 bases, with 6 bases of the junction left unmatched. CDR3 size: 15 residues. Germline V gene data show CDR1 as LNHDA and CDR2 as SQIVND (reference sequence). The CDR3: CASSTRQGPNQPQHF. CDR3 DNA sequence: TGTGCCAGTAGTACTCGACAGGGCCCCAATCAGCCCCAGCATTTT. The full variable domain, rest sourced from reference TRBV19 and TRBJ1-5, is DGGITQSPKYLFRKEGQNVTLSCEQNLNHDAMYWYRQDPGQGLRLIYYSQIVNDFQKGDIAEGYSVSREKKESFPLTVTSAQKNPTAFYLCASSTRQGPNQPQHFGDGTRLSIL.

The chain is built from TRBV13 and TRBJ2-2; TRBD1 is a possible D gene (6 bases). The CDR3 is made up of 13 amino acids. V lost 5 bases to trimming and J lost 6 bases, with 10 bases between them. Germline CDR1 reads PRHDT; CDR2 reads FYEKMQ (reference sequence). The CDR3 DNA follows: TGTGCCAGCAGCCAAGGGACACCCGGGGAGCTGTTTTTT. Translating it yields CASSQGTPGELFF. Variable domain in full (rest from reference TRBV13 and TRBJ2-2): AAGVIQSPRHLIKEKRETATLKCYPIPRHDTVYWYQQGPGQDPQFLISFYEKMQSDKGSIPDRFSAQQFSDYHSELNMSSLELGDSALYFCASSQGTPGELFFGEGSRLTVL.

The chain joins TRBV5-1 to TRBJ2-3, with D possibly TRBD2 on 6 matching bases. Germline CDR1 SGHRS, CDR2 YFSETQ. The V end lost 4 bases, the J end lost 3 bases, and 15 bases lay between the germline ends. This CDR3 has 15 amino acids. Written as DNA, the CDR3 is TGCGCCAGCAGCCCCACTAGCTATTTTACAGATACGCAGTATTTT. This gives the protein CASSPTSYFTDTQYF.

The V and J genes are TRBV28 and TRBJ1-3; weak D call: TRBD1 (6 bases). The CDR3 is 14 amino acids. Germline V gene lookup returns CDR1 MDHEN and CDR2 SYDVKM. V was trimmed by 5 bases and J by 2 bases, leaving 10 bases between them. The CDR3 DNA follows: TGTGCCAGCAGTCCAGGGGTAGCTGGAAACACCATATATTTT. The encoded protein is CASSPGVAGNTIYF.

The count of this clone is one. The rearrangement links TRBV28 to TRBJ2-1, with 10 bases fitting TRBD2. The germline V gene encodes CDR1 MDHEN and CDR2 SYDVKM. The V segment lost 6 bases and the J segment 4 bases; nucleotides outside the gene matches: 9. This CDR3 has 16 amino acids. The CDR3 protein is CASSTLAGVQYNEQFF. CDR3 bases: TGTGCCAGCAGCACTCTAGCGGGAGTACAGTACAATGAGCAGTTCTTC.